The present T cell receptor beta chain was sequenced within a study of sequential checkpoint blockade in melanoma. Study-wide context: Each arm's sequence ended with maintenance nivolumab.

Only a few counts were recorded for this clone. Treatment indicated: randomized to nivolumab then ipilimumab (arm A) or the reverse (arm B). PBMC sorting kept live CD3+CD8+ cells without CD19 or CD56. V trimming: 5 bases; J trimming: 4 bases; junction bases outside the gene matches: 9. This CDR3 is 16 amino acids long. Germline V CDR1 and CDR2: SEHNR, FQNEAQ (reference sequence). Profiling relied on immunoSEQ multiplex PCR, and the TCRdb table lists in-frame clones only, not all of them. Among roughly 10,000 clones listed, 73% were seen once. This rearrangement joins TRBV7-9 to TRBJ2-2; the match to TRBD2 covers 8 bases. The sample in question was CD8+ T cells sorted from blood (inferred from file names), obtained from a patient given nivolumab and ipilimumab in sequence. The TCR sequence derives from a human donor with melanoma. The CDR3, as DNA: TGTGCCAGCAGCCCCCGGGAGGGGCGCGGCACCGGGGAGCTGTTTTTT. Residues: CASSPREGRGTGELFF.